This T cell receptor beta chain was profiled in a study of technical replicates of blood from a few donors. The protocol was immunoSEQ multiplex PCR, while the TCRdb copy is restricted to in-frame clones and leaves out a portion. Of tens of thousands of clones in the sample, about 96% are singletons; the top ten hold 0.2%. In this sample, this clone turned up a few times. This CDR3 has 15 amino acids. The V end was cut by 0 bases, the J end by 5 bases, with 13 bases between. Germline assignment: CDR1 WNHNN and CDR2 SYGVQD (reference sequence). This clonotype was obtained from a human donor in good health. This rearrangement joins TRBV10-1 to TRBJ1-1, with D possibly being TRBD1 (6 bases). The sequenced material came from T cells isolated from PBMCs. This chain's CDR3 is CASSESTGWRTEAFF. CDR3 in DNA: TGCGCCAGCAGTGAGTCGACAGGCTGGAGGACTGAAGCTTTCTTT.